This T cell receptor beta chain was captured by sequencing in a study of blood T cell repertoires in COVID-19. Per germline, CDR1 SGHVS and CDR2 FQNEAQ. V lost 1 base and J 8 bases, leaving 14 bases between the germline ends. The CDR3 has 15 residues. Using immunoSEQ multiplex PCR, the repertoire was profiled, and TCRdb retains in-frame clones only, with some absent. The data hold about 180,000 clones, with roughly 85% observed a single time. This clonotype was sampled from a man in his forties or fifties who had recovered from COVID-19. This chain joins TRBV7-8 and TRBJ1-4; the D gene is possibly TRBD1 (6 bases). Sequenced material: PBMCs or T cells enriched from blood (not recorded which). The CDR3 here is CASSLDQDTGEKLFF. CDR3 nucleotides: TGTGCCAGCAGCTTAGATCAGGACACAGGGGAAAAACTGTTTTTT.